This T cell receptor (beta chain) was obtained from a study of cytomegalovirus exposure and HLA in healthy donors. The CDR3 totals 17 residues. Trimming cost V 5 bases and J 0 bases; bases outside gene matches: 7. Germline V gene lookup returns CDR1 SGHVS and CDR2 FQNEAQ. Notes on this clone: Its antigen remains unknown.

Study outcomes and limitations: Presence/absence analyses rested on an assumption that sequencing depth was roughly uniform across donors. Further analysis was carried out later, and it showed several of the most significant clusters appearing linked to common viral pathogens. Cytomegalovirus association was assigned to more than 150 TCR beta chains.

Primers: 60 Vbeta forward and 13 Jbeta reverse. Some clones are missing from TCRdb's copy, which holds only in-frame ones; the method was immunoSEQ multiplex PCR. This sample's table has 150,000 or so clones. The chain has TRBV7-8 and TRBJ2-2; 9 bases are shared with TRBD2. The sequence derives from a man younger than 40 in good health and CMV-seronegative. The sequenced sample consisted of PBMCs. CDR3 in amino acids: CASSPHRTSANTGELFF. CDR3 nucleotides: TGTGCCAGCAGCCCCCACCGGACTAGCGCGAACACCGGGGAGCTGTTTTTT.